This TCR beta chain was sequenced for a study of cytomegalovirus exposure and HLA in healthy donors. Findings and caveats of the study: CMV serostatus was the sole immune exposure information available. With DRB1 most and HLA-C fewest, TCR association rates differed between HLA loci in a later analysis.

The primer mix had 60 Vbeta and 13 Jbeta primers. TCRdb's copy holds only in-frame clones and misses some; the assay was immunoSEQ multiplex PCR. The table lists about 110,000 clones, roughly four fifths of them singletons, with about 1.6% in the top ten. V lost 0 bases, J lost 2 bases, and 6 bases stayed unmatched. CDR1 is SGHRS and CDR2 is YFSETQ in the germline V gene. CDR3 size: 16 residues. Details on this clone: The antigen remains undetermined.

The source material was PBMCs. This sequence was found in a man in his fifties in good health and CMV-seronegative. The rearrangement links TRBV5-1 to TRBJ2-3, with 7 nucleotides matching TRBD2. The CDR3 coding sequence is TGCGCCAGCAGCTTGGGGGGCGGGGGACTCACAGATACGCAGTATTTT. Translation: CASSLGGGGLTDTQYF. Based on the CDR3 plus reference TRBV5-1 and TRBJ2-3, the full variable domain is KAGVTQTPRYLIKTRGQQVTLSCSPISGHRSVSWYQQTPGQGLQFLFEYFSETQRNKGNFPGRFSGRQFSNSRSEMNVSTLELGDSALYLCASSLGGGGLTDTQYFGPGTRLTVL.